These 11 T cell receptor beta chains came from one sample sequenced in a study of T cell responses to AZD1222 COVID-19 vaccine. Profiling relied on immunoSEQ multiplex PCR, and the TCRdb table lists in-frame clones only, not all of them. The sample carries about 59,000 clones, roughly 82% recorded once. Sample: peripheral blood, taken on day 0 of AZD1222 vaccination. The receptors derive from an adult in good health.

The V call is TRBV4-1, the J call TRBJ1-2; TRBD1 is a possible D gene (6 bases). Per germline, CDR1 MGHRA and CDR2 YSYEKL. Trimming stripped 1 base from V and 7 bases from J, with 16 bases between. The CDR3 runs to 15 residues. This CDR3 reads CASSQVLTGMGGYTF. For the CDR3, the DNA is TGCGCCAGCAGCCAAGTTCTTACAGGGATGGGTGGCTACACCTTC.

This chain connects TRBV12-3 or TRBV12-4 to TRBJ1-1; no firm D call. V was cut by 2 bases and J by 6 bases, with 10 bases left in between. This CDR3 spans 13 amino acids. CDR3 in DNA: TGTGCCAGCAGTTTAAGCAGCGCGCCTGAAGCTTTCTTT. Translating it yields CASSLSSAPEAFF.

The V call is TRBV5-1, the J call TRBJ2-6; possibly TRBD2 for D (5 bases). The V end was cut by 9 bases, the J end by 4 bases, with 17 bases between. In germline, CDR1 is SGHRS, CDR2 YFSETQ. The CDR3 loop spans 15 amino acids. CDR3 nucleotide sequence: TGCGCCACCCGACCGGGGTCGGGGGGGGCCAACGTCCTGACTTTC. Residues: CATRPGSGGANVLTF.

The J gene is TRBJ1-2, the V gene TRBV15, with D hard to call. Germline V gene sequence: CDR1 LNHNV, CDR2 YYDKDF (reference sequence). Trimming left V 0 bases short and J 1 base short, with 15 bases between. The CDR3 length is 17 residues. This CDR3 is CATSRDDMAGLNYGYTF. CDR3 coding DNA: TGTGCCACCAGCAGAGATGATATGGCAGGACTTAACTATGGCTACACCTTC.

V gene TRBV28 combines with J gene TRBJ2-7; 9 bases agree with TRBD2. V was clipped by 4 bases and J by 0 bases; unmatched bases: 13. Germline loops: CDR1 MDHEN, CDR2 SYDVKM. CDR3 length: 18 residues. CDR3 nucleotide sequence: TGTGCCAGCAGTTCCTATTACCGTCTAGCGGGGATCTCCTACGAGCAGTACTTC. Protein: CASSSYYRLAGISYEQYF.

The chain is built from TRBV7-6 and TRBJ1-1, with no clear D. CDR1 is SGHVS, CDR2 FNYEAQ, per germline. V shed 7 bases and J shed 0 bases, with 9 bases lying between them. This CDR3 has 13 residues. This chain's CDR3 is CASTEVLNTEAFF. Written as DNA, the CDR3 is TGTGCCAGCACCGAGGTCCTGAACACTGAAGCTTTCTTT.

CDR3 residues: CASSHLIGQGASGANVLTF. CDR3 bases: TGTGCCAGCAGCCACCTTATAGGACAGGGGGCTTCTGGGGCCAACGTCCTGACTTTC. The chain couples TRBV5-5 to TRBJ2-6; 11 bases fit TRBD1. The ends lost 4 bases at V and 1 base at J; junction bases unmatched: 10. Germline CDR1 and CDR2: SGHKS and YYEKEE (reference sequence). The CDR3 covers 19 residues.

This clone was seen just once. The V and J genes are TRBV21-1 and TRBJ2-7; the table's D call TRBD1 went unverified against the DNA. TRBV21-1 is noted as a pseudogene. The CDR3 has 16 residues. CDR3 in DNA: TGTGCCAGCAGCAAACGAATGCAGGCTCCTACCTACGAGCAGTACGTC. Translating gives CASSKRMQAPTYEQYV.

V gene TRBV28 combines with J gene TRBJ1-1; TRBD1 agrees at 8 bases. The V gene end was trimmed by 3 bases and the J gene end by 4 bases; junction bases not matched to a gene: 7. The CDR3 sequence is 15 residues long. Germline V gives CDR1 MDHEN, CDR2 SYDVKM. The CDR3 sequence: CASSLEQGAATEAFF. The CDR3, as DNA: TGTGCCAGCAGTTTGGAGCAGGGGGCAGCCACTGAAGCTTTCTTT. Using reference TRBV28 and TRBJ1-1 for the parts outside the CDR3, the full variable domain is DVKVTQSSRYLVKRTGEKVFLECVQDMDHENMFWYRQDPGLGLRLIYFSYDVKMKEKGDIPEGYSVSREKKERFSLILESASTNQTSMYLCASSLEQGAATEAFFGQGTRLTVV.

The chain has TRBV4-1 and TRBJ2-7; D unclear. V gave up 0 bases and J gave up 4 bases, with 10 bases separating them. In germline, CDR1 is MGHRA, CDR2 YSYEKL. The CDR3 runs 14 residues. The CDR3 coding sequence is TGCGCCAGCAGCCAAGATTTGCGTCTTTACGAGCAGTACTTC. Amino acids: CASSQDLRLYEQYF.

The chain links TRBV2 to TRBJ2-7; D call uncertain. The V gene lost 3 bases and the J gene lost 6 bases, with 15 bases spanning the gap. Looked up from germline, CDR1 is SNHLY and CDR2 is FYNNEI. The CDR3 has 14 residues. CDR3 DNA: TGTGCCAGCAGTGAGTGGTACAGACGGCTCGAGCAGTACTTC. Protein: CASSEWYRRLEQYF.